The 10 T cell receptor beta chains presented below share a single source sample, sequenced in a study of CD8 T cells in Susac syndrome. The RNA input was about 0.5 to 1 ug, and it was reverse transcribed with random hexamers. TCRdb redid the calling of the immunoSEQ multiplex PCR reads with MiXCR, one entry per CDR3 protein. The sample shows around 180,000 distinct CDR3 sequences, around 96% of them seen only once. Sequenced input: CD8+ T cells from PBMCs. All receptors come from a human donor with multiple sclerosis.

This chain's CDR3 is CASSSAPHPYNEQFF. DNA for the CDR3: TGTGCCAGCAGTTCCGCCCCCCACCCCTACAATGAGCAGTTCTTC. The rearrangement links TRBV27 to TRBJ2-1; no clear D. Germline V gives CDR1 MNHEY, CDR2 SMNVEV (reference sequence). CDR3 size: 15 residues. V lost 4 bases and J lost 2, with 12 bases in between.

The chain combines TRBV12-3 or TRBV12-4 with TRBJ2-1; tentative D call: TRBD1 (5 bases). The length of the CDR3 is 15 residues. Trimming cost V 6 bases and J 5 bases, with 17 bases left between them. CDR3 region: CASSSGPGMNNEQFF. The CDR3 DNA reads TGTGCCAGCAGCTCCGGCCCAGGGATGAACAATGAGCAGTTCTTC.

The V gene is TRBV7-8, the J gene TRBJ1-1; TRBD1 agrees at 8 bases. CDR3 length equals 14 residues. V shed 5 bases and J 3 bases; nucleotides not matched to a gene: 5. Germline-derived CDR1 and CDR2 are SGHVS and FQNEAQ. CDR3 nucleotides: TGTGCCAGCAGCCCGCAGACAGGGGACACTGAAGCTTTCTTT. It yields the protein CASSPQTGDTEAFF.

The chain joins TRBV27 to TRBJ2-3, with TRBD1 matching 9 bases. CDR1 and CDR2 (germline): MNHEY, SMNVEV (reference sequence). V lost 4 bases to trimming and J lost 1 base; unmatched junction nucleotides: 3. The CDR3 is 15 amino acids. The CDR3 DNA sequence: TGTGCCAGCAGTTCGACAGGGGGGGGCACAGATACGCAGTATTTT. Encoded protein: CASSSTGGGTDTQYF.

The genes are TRBV27 and TRBJ1-5; 7 bases are a match to TRBD1. The V gene's germline CDR1 is MNHEY and CDR2 SMNVEV (reference sequence). V lost 5 bases to trimming and J lost 5 bases; unmatched junction nucleotides: 6. The CDR3 is 14 amino acids. CDR3 sequence: CASSIRDSYQPQHF. In DNA form, the CDR3 reads TGTGCCAGCAGTATACGGGACAGTTATCAGCCCCAGCATTTT.

Only one count was recorded for this clonotype. The rearrangement links TRBV11-2 to TRBJ1-3; D is undetermined. The CDR3 has 17 residues. Germline V gene sequence: CDR1 SGHAT, CDR2 FQNNGV. Trimming cost V 5 bases and J 0 bases, with 17 bases left between them. CDR3 residues: CASSLRKIPLSGNTIYF. For the CDR3, the DNA is TGTGCCAGCAGCCTACGTAAGATACCACTCTCTGGAAACACCATATATTTT.

The gene calls are TRBV11-2 and TRBJ1-2; tentatively, D is TRBD1 (6 bases). Germline V lookup: CDR1 SGHAT, CDR2 FQNNGV. The CDR3 is made up of 15 amino acids. The ends were cut back, 5 bases at V and 5 bases at J, with 18 bases in the middle. In DNA, the CDR3 is TGTGCCAGCAGCCCAAGGAACAGGGCCGGGTATGGCTACACCTTC. Residues: CASSPRNRAGYGYTF.

The chain employs TRBV5-1 and TRBJ2-7; D not certain. The V and J ends lost 2 bases and 6 bases respectively, with 12 bases between them. The CDR3 runs to 13 residues. CDR1 and CDR2 (germline): SGHRS, YFSETQ. The CDR3 sequence: CASSFQLGGEQYF. The CDR3 nucleotides read TGCGCCAGCAGCTTTCAATTGGGCGGCGAGCAGTACTTC.

The rearrangement links TRBV4-1 to TRBJ2-7; TRBD2 is a possible D gene (6 bases). The CDR3 runs 15 residues. The germline gives CDR1 MGHRA, CDR2 YSYEKL. Trimming pared 1 base from V and 4 bases from J, leaving 14 bases between. The CDR3 loop reads CASSQGAGWEYEQYF. The CDR3 nucleotides read TGCGCCAGCAGCCAAGGTGCGGGGTGGGAGTACGAGCAGTACTTC.

The chain employs TRBV19 and TRBJ2-7; weak D call: TRBD1 (6 bases). CDR1 is LNHDA, CDR2 SQIVND, per germline (reference sequence). The CDR3 totals 14 residues. With 4 bases removed from V and 2 bases from J, the gap between germline ends came to 12 bases. CDR3 amino acids: CASSSRQVPYEQYF. In DNA form, the CDR3 reads TGTGCCAGTAGTAGCCGACAGGTACCCTACGAGCAGTACTTC.